These 3 T cell receptor beta chains share one sample of origin, sequenced in a study of T-cell memory formation after mild COVID-19. TCRdb reanalysed the 5' RACE reads using MiXCR and keeps one entry per CDR3 protein. The sample carries roughly 300,000 distinct CDR3 sequences, roughly 8.2% recorded once. The sample comprised PBMCs or a T cell subset sorted from them (not recorded which). The receptors come from a man between 18 and 29 years old who had mild COVID-19 (a few samples of this study predate the infection). Cell type and time point are not known.

The J gene is TRBJ2-1, the V gene TRBV9, with 7 bases lining up with TRBD2. In germline, CDR1 is SGDLS, CDR2 YYNGEE. Trimming at V came to 1 base and at J to 5 bases, leaving 3 bases not matched to a gene. The CDR3 consists of 14 residues. This chain's CDR3 is CASSVLGLNNEQFF. As DNA, the CDR3 is TGTGCCAGCAGCGTATTGGGACTAAACAATGAGCAGTTCTTC. The full variable domain, its missing parts supplied by reference TRBV9 and TRBJ2-1, is DSGVTQTPKHLITATGQRVTLRCSPRSGDLSVYWYQQSLDQGLQFLIQYYNGEERAKGNILERFSAQQFPDLHSELNLSSLELGDSALYFCASSVLGLNNEQFFGPGTRLTVL.

The chain recombines TRBV29-1 with TRBJ1-6; D perhaps matches TRBD1 (5 bases). CDR3 length: 11 amino acids. Germline loops: CDR1 SQVTM, CDR2 ANQGSEA. The CDR3 region is CGVTDNSPLHF. CDR3 sequence (DNA): TGCGGAGTGACAGATAATTCACCCCTCCACTTT.

This clonotype was recorded at least ten times. V usage is TRBV5-1 and J usage is TRBJ1-1; tentative D call: TRBD1 (5 bases). Germline V gene data show CDR1 as SGHRS and CDR2 as YFSETQ. The V end lost 7 bases, the J end lost 0 bases, and 16 bases lay between the germline ends. The CDR3 consists of 15 residues. CDR3 coding DNA: TGCGCCAGCTCCATTCCGGGGCGAATGAACACTGAAGCTTTCTTT. Its protein is CASSIPGRMNTEAFF.